This T cell receptor beta chain was recovered during a study of T cells in Graves' hyperthyroidism and ophthalmopathy. Regarding this clonotype: The antigen is unknown.

Study findings and constraints: From stable hyperthyroidism, ophthalmopathy was separated by a 13 V-J model.

Researchers took RNA transcripts and amplified the TCR beta CDR3 regions from them. Researchers ran a first-round RT-PCR on the TCR CDR3 using the HTBI primer set. One entry per CDR3 protein, called by TCRdb with MiXCR from the multiplex PCR reads. The table includes 500,000 to 550,000 distinct CDR3 sequences, about a fifth detected once. Diagnoses rested on clinical symptoms, serum thyroxine and TRAb, thyroid ultrasound and orbital computed tomography. The CDR3 runs 15 residues. V was clipped by 0 bases and J by 0 bases, with 10 bases between them. Germline V gene sequence: CDR1 SGHRS, CDR2 YFSETQ. The TCR comes from a man between 18 and 29 years old with Graves' hyperthyroidism. The specimen was blood. This chain joins TRBV5-1 and TRBJ2-7; possibly TRBD1 for D (6 bases). The CDR3 DNA follows: TGCGCCAGCAGCTTGGTACAGGGCCTCTCCTACGAGCAGTACTTC. As protein: CASSLVQGLSYEQYF. The full variable domain, with the rest looked up from reference TRBV5-1 and TRBJ2-7, is KAGVTQTPRYLIKTRGQQVTLSCSPISGHRSVSWYQQTPGQGLQFLFEYFSETQRNKGNFPGRFSGRQFSNSRSEMNVSTLELGDSALYLCASSLVQGLSYEQYFGPGTRLTVT.